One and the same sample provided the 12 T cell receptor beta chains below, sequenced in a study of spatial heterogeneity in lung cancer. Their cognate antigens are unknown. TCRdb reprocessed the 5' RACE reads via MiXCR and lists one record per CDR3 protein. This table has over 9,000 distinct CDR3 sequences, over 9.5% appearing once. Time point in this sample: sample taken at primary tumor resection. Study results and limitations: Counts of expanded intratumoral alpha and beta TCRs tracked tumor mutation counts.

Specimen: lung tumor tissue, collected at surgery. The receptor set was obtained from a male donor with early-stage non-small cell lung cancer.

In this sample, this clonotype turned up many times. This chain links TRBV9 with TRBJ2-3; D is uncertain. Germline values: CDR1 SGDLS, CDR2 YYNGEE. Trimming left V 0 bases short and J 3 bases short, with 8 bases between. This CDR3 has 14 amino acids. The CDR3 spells CASSVAVRTDTQYF. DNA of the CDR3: TGTGCCAGCAGCGTAGCAGTTAGGACAGATACGCAGTATTTT. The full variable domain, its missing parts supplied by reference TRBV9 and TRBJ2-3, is DSGVTQTPKHLITATGQRVTLRCSPRSGDLSVYWYQQSLDQGLQFLIQYYNGEERAKGNILERFSAQQFPDLHSELNLSSLELGDSALYFCASSVAVRTDTQYFGPGTRLTVL.

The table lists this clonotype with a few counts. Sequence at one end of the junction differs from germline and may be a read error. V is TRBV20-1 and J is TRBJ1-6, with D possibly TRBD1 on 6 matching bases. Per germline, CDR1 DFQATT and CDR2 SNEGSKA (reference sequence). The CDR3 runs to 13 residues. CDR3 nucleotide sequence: TGCAGTGCGAGAGGACAGCCCGATTCACCCCTCCACTTT. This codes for CSARGQPDSPLHF.

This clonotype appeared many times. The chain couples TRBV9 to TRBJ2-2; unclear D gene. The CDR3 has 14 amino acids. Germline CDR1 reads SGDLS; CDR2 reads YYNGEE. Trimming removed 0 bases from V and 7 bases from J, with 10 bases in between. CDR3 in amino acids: CASSVGASSGELFF. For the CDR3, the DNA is TGTGCCAGCAGCGTAGGCGCCTCGAGCGGGGAGCTGTTTTTT. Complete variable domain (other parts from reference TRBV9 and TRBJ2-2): DSGVTQTPKHLITATGQRVTLRCSPRSGDLSVYWYQQSLDQGLQFLIQYYNGEERAKGNILERFSAQQFPDLHSELNLSSLELGDSALYFCASSVGASSGELFFGEGSRLTVL.

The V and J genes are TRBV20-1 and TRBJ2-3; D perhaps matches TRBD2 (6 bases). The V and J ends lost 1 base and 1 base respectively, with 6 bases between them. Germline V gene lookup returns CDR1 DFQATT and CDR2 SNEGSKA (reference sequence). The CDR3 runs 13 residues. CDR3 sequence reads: CSARAGGTDTQYF. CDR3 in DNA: TGCAGTGCTAGAGCGGGGGGCACAGATACGCAGTATTTT.

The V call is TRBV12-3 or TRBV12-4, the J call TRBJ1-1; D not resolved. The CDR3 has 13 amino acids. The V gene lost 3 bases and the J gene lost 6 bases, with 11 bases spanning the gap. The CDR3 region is CASSFRGSAEAFF. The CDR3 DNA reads TGTGCCAGCAGTTTTCGGGGATCGGCTGAAGCTTTCTTT.

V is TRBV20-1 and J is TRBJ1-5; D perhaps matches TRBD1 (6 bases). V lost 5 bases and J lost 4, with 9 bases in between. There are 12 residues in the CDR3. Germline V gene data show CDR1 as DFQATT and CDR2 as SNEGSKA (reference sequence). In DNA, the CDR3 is TGCAGTGCTGGGGGCTCTAATCAGCCCCAGCATTTT. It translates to CSAGGSNQPQHF.

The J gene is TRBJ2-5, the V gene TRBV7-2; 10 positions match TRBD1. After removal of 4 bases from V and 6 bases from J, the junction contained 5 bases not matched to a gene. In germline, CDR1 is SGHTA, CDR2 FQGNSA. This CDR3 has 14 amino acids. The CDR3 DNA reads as TGTGCCAGCAGCTCTCGGACAGGGGGTCAGACCCAGTACTTC. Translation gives CASSSRTGGQTQYF. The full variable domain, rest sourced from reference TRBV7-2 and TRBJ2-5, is GAGVSQSPSNKVTEKGKDVELRCDPISGHTALYWYRQSLGQGLEFLIYFQGNSAPDKSGLPSDRFSAERTGGSVSTLTIQRTQQEDSAVYLCASSSRTGGQTQYFGPGTRLLVL.

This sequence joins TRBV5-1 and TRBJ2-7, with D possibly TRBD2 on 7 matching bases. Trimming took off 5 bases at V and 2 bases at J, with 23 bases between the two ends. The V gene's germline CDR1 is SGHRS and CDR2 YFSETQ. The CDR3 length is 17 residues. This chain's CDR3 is CASRPGVGRDGAYEQYF. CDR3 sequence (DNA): TGCGCCAGCAGACCAGGGGTGGGGAGGGACGGAGCCTACGAGCAGTACTTC.

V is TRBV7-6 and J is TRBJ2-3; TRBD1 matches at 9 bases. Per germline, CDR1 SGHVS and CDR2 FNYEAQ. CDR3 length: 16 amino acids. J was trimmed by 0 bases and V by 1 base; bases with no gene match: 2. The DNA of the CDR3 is TGTGCCAGCAGCTTAGTAGGGACAGGGAGCACAGATACGCAGTATTTT. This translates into CASSLVGTGSTDTQYF.

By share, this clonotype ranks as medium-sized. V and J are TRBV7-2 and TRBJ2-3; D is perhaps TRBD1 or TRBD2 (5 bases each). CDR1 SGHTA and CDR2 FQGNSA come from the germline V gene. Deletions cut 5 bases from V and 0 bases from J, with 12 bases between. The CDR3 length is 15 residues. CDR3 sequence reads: CASSLRDRSTDTQYF. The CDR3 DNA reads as TGTGCCAGCAGCCTTCGGGACCGGAGCACAGATACGCAGTATTTT.

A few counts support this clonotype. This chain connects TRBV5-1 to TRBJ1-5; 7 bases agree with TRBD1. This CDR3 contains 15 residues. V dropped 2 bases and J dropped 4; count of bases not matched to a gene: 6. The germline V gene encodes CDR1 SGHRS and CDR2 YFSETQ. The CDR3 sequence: CASSFLPGQNQPQHF. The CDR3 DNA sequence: TGCGCCAGCAGCTTTTTACCGGGACAGAATCAGCCCCAGCATTTT.

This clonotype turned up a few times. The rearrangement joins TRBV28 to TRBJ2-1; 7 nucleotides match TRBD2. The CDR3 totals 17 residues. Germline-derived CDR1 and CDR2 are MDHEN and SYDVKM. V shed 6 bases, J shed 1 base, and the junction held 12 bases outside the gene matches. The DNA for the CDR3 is TGTGCCAGCAGCCCATCGGGAGGAGGGGTTTCCTACAATGAGCAGTTCTTC. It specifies CASSPSGGGVSYNEQFF.